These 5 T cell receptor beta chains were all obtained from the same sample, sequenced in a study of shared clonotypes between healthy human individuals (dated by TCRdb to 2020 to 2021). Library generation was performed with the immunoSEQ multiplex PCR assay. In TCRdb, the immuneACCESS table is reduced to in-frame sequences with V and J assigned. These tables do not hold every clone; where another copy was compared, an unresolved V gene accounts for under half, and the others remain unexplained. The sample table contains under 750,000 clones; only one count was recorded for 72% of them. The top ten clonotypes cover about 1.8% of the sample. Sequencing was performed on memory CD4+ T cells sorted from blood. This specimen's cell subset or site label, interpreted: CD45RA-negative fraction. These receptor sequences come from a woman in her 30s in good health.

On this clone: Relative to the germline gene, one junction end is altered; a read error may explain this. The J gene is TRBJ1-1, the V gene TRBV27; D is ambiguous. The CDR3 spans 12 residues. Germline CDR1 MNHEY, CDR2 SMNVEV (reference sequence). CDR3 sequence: CASSLLRSEAFF. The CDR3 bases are TGTGCCAGCAGCCTGCTAAGGTCTGAGGCTTTCTTT.

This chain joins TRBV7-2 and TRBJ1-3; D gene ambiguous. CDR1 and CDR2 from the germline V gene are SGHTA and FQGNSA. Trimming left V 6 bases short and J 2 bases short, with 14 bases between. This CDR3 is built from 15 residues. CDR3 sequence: CASSLRMVPGNTIYF. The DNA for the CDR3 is TGTGCCAGCAGTCTTAGGATGGTACCTGGAAACACCATATATTTT.

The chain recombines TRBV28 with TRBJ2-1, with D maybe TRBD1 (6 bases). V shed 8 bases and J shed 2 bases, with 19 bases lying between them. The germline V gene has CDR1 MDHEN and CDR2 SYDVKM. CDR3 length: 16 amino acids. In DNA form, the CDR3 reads TGTGCCAGCGCACATTATCAGGGGCAAGCCTACAATGAGCAGTTCTTC. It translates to CASAHYQGQAYNEQFF. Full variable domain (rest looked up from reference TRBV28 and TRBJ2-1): DVKVTQSSRYLVKRTGEKVFLECVQDMDHENMFWYRQDPGLGLRLIYFSYDVKMKEKGDIPEGYSVSREKKERFSLILESASTNQTSMYLCASAHYQGQAYNEQFFGPGTRLTVL.

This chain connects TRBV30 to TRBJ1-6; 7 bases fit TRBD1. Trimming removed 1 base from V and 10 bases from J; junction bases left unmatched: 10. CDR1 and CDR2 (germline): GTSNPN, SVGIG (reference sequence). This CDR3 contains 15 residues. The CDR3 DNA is TGTGCCTGGAGTGCGGGTCAGGGGGTTTACTCACCCCTCCACTTT. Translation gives CAWSAGQGVYSPLHF. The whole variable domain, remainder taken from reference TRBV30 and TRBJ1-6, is SQTIHQWPATLVQPVGSPLSLECTVEGTSNPNLYWYRQAAGRGLQLLFYSVGIGQISSEVPQNLSASRPQDRQFILSSKKLLLSDSGFYLCAWSAGQGVYSPLHFGNGTRLTVT.

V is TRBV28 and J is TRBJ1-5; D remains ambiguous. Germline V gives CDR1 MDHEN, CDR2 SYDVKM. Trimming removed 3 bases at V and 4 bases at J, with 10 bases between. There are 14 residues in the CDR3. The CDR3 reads CASSLDAGNQPQHF. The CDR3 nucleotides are TGTGCCAGCAGTTTGGATGCGGGGAATCAGCCCCAGCATTTT. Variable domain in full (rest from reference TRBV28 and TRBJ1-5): DVKVTQSSRYLVKRTGEKVFLECVQDMDHENMFWYRQDPGLGLRLIYFSYDVKMKEKGDIPEGYSVSREKKERFSLILESASTNQTSMYLCASSLDAGNQPQHFGDGTRLSIL.